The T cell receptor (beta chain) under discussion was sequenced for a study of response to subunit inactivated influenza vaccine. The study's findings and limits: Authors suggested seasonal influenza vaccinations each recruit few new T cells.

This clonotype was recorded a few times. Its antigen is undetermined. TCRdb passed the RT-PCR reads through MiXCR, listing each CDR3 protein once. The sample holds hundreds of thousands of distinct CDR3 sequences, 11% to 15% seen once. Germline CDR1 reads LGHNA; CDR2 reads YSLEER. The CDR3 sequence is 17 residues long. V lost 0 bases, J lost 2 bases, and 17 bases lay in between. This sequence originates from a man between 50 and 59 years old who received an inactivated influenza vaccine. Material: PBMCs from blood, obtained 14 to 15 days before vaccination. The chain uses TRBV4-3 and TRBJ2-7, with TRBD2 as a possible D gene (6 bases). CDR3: CASSQDQYGTATYEQYF. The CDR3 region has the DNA TGCGCCAGCAGCCAAGATCAGTATGGGACTGCTACCTACGAGCAGTACTTC.